The following is a T cell receptor (beta chain) sequence with its context. This record comes from a study of OX40 agonist ivuxolimab in advanced cancers. The overall study: Ivuxolimab was delivered to patients intravenously every 2 weeks at doses spanning 0.01 to 10 mg/kg.

This table comes from immunoSEQ multiplex PCR, and its TCRdb copy is limited to in-frame clones, with some not included. The sample holds 100,000 to 110,000 clones, approximately 90% seen once. V was pared by 3 bases and J by 5 bases, with 15 bases between. CDR3 size: 15 residues. Germline CDR1 and CDR2: SGHRS and YFSETQ. This chain links TRBV5-1 with TRBJ2-1; D possibly corresponds to TRBD1 (6 bases). Source: CD4+ or CD8+ T cells sorted from blood, taken in a trial of the OX40 agonist ivuxolimab. The clonotype originates from an adult with an advanced solid tumor such as melanoma, head and neck, liver or kidney cancer. The CDR3, as DNA: TGCGCCAGCAGCTGGGGATTTGGGACACACAATGAGCAGTTCTTC. Its protein product is CASSWGFGTHNEQFF.